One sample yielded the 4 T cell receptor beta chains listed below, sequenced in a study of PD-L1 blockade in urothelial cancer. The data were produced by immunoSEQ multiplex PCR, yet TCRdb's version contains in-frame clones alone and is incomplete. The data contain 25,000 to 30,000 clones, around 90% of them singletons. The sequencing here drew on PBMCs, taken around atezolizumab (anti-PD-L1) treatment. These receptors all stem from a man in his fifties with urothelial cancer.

The CDR3 loop is CASRGALYEQYF. The CDR3 DNA reads TGTGCCAGCAGAGGGGCCCTCTACGAGCAGTACTTC. The chain couples TRBV27 to TRBJ2-7; weak D call: TRBD1 (5 bases). Trimming left V 6 bases short and J 3 bases short, with 9 bases between. Germline CDR1 reads MNHEY; CDR2 reads SMNVEV (reference sequence). CDR3 length: 12 residues.

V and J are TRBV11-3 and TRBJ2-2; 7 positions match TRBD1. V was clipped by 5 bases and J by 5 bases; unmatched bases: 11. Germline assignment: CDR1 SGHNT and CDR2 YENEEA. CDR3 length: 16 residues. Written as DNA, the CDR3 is TGTGCCAGCAGCCCAGGTCCCCAGGGGGATACCGGGGAGCTGTTTTTT. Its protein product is CASSPGPQGDTGELFF.

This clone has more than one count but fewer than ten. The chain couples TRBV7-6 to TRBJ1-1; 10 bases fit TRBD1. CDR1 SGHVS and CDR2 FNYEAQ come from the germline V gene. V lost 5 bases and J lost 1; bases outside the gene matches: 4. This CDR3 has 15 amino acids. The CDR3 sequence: CASSTRTGGNTEAFF. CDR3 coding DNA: TGTGCCAGCAGCACCAGGACAGGGGGGAACACTGAAGCTTTCTTT.

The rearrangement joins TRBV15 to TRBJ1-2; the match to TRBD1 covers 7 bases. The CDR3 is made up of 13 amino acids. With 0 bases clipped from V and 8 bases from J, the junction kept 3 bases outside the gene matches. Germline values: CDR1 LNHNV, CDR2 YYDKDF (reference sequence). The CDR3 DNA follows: TGTGCCACCAGCAGAGATCAGGGGGGCGGCTACACCTTC. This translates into CATSRDQGGGYTF.